These 30 T cell receptor beta chains share one sample of origin, sequenced in a study of cytomegalovirus exposure and HLA in healthy donors (dated by TCRdb to the late 2010s). Library preparation employed the immunoSEQ multiplex PCR assay. The multiplex PCR relied on a mix of 60 forward primers for TCR Vbeta segments and 13 reverse primers for TCR Jbeta segments. Imported from immuneACCESS, the table was reduced by TCRdb to in-frame sequences with V and J called. These copies leave out some clones; in studies compared against another copy, an unresolved V gene accounts for under half, and the cause of the remainder is not known. This sample has about 190,000 clones in its table, and over 70% of those were observed once. The biggest ten clones account for 3.8% of the sample. The sample consisted of PBMCs. These receptor sequences come from a man aged 50 to 60 in good health and CMV-seronegative.

In this sample, this clone turned up a few times. V gene TRBV10-1 combines with J gene TRBJ2-3, with D possibly TRBD2 on 5 matching bases. From germline, CDR1 is WNHNN and CDR2 SYGVQD (reference sequence). V shed 4 bases and J shed 5 bases, with 13 bases lying between them. The CDR3 is 14 amino acids. DNA for the CDR3: TGCGCCAGCAGTGCTGTTCCAAGCGGAGATACGCAGTATTTT. Translation: CASSAVPSGDTQYF.

The gene calls are TRBV15 and TRBJ2-3, with D possibly being TRBD2 (5 bases). The CDR3 has 16 amino acids. Per the germline V gene, CDR1 is LNHNV and CDR2 is YYDKDF (reference sequence). Trimming removed 4 bases at V and 0 bases at J, with 14 bases between. CDR3 coding DNA: TGTGCCACCAGCAAGGTCCCGCTAGCCAGCACAGATACGCAGTATTTT. The encoded protein is CATSKVPLASTDTQYF.

V is TRBV12-5 and J is TRBJ2-7; 10 bases are a match to TRBD1. The germline CDR1 and CDR2 sequences are LGHNT and FRNRAP. CDR3 size: 14 residues. The V and J ends lost 5 bases and 4 bases, in that order; junction bases with no gene match: 5. The CDR3 reads CASGPWTGGYEQYF. For the CDR3, the DNA is TGTGCTAGTGGTCCTTGGACAGGGGGATACGAGCAGTACTTC.

This sequence joins TRBV11-2 and TRBJ2-1; D may be TRBD2 (5 bases). V was pared by 3 bases and J by 11 bases, with 14 bases between. The CDR3 extends over 13 amino acids. Germline V gene sequence: CDR1 SGHAT, CDR2 FQNNGV. As DNA, the CDR3 is TGTGCCAGCAGCTTGCAACTAGAATCGAAGCAGTTCTTC. This gives the protein CASSLQLESKQFF.

The V and J genes are TRBV5-1 and TRBJ2-1, with D perhaps matching TRBD1 (5 bases). Trimming took 4 bases from V and 3 from J, leaving 14 bases between them. The CDR3 spans 15 residues. Germline CDR1 reads SGHRS; CDR2 reads YFSETQ. CDR3 residues: CASSPPVRDYNEQFF. The CDR3 DNA is TGCGCCAGCAGCCCTCCCGTCAGGGACTACAATGAGCAGTTCTTC.

Note on this clone: The identical CDR3 is also encoded by other nucleotide sequences in the sample. V gene TRBV27 combines with J gene TRBJ1-1; D uncertain. Deletions cut 2 bases from V and 2 bases from J, with 6 bases between. The CDR3 sequence is 13 residues long. The germline gives CDR1 MNHEY, CDR2 SMNVEV (reference sequence). Written as DNA, the CDR3 is TGTGCCAGCAGTTTACAGGTTAACACTGAAGCTTTCTTT. This sequence encodes CASSLQVNTEAFF.

This rearrangement joins TRBV4-1 to TRBJ2-1; D perhaps matches TRBD1 (5 bases). The ends were cut back, 0 bases at V and 0 bases at J, with 9 bases in the middle. Germline V lookup: CDR1 MGHRA, CDR2 YSYEKL. The CDR3 runs 16 residues. This CDR3 reads CASSQDQGSSYNEQFF. CDR3 DNA sequence: TGCGCCAGCAGCCAAGACCAGGGAAGCTCCTACAATGAGCAGTTCTTC.

The rearrangement uses TRBV5-8 and TRBJ2-1, with no clear D. This CDR3 comprises 15 residues. The germline V gene encodes CDR1 SGHTS and CDR2 YDEGEE. V lost 0 bases to trimming and J lost 0 bases, with 7 bases between them. CDR3 sequence reads: CASSLGQNSYNEQFF. CDR3 nucleotide sequence: TGTGCCAGCAGCTTGGGCCAGAACTCCTACAATGAGCAGTTCTTC.

Points on this clone: Other DNA sequences in the same sample also yield this CDR3. The chain is built from TRBV9 and TRBJ2-4; tentative D call: TRBD2 (6 bases). CDR1 and CDR2 from the germline V gene are SGDLS and YYNGEE. V was cut by 4 bases and J by 2 bases, with 19 bases left in between. This CDR3 has 17 residues. The CDR3 is CASSLRDSLGPKNIQYF. In DNA form, the CDR3 reads TGTGCCAGCAGCTTAAGGGACTCCCTAGGGCCCAAAAACATTCAGTACTTC.

This chain links TRBV29-1 with TRBJ2-7; 11 bases map to TRBD2. CDR1 and CDR2 (germline): SQVTM, ANQGSEA. With V trimmed by 3 bases and J by 2 bases, 0 bases remained unmatched. The CDR3 has 13 residues. In DNA, the CDR3 is TGCAGCGTTGAGACTAGCGGGACCTACGAGCAGTACTTC. Its translation is CSVETSGTYEQYF.

About this clone: This CDR3 is also generated by other DNA sequences in the sample. The chain links TRBV27 to TRBJ1-5, with D unresolved. Per the germline V gene, CDR1 is MNHEY and CDR2 is SMNVEV (reference sequence). V was clipped by 3 bases and J by 2 bases, with 8 bases between them. The CDR3 has 14 residues. The CDR3 bases are TGTGCCAGCAGTTTGGTTGGAGGCAATCAGCCCCAGCATTTT. Translated, it gives CASSLVGGNQPQHF.

This clone has a handful of counts. The gene calls are TRBV19 and TRBJ2-7; 8 nucleotides agree with TRBD2. The germline CDR1 and CDR2 sequences are LNHDA and SQIVND (reference sequence). V lost 6 bases and J lost 3; bases outside the gene matches: 10. This CDR3 is 15 amino acids long. The CDR3 bases are TGTGCCAGTAGGGAGGAGAGCGGGGGTAACTACGAGCAGTACTTC. The encoded protein is CASREESGGNYEQYF.

The chain employs TRBV11-2 and TRBJ2-5; 8 bases map to TRBD1. This CDR3 region has 14 residues. V trimming: 4 bases; J trimming: 4 bases; junction bases outside the gene matches: 5. Per germline, CDR1 SGHAT and CDR2 FQNNGV. The DNA for the CDR3 is TGTGCCAGCAGCTCCAGGGGGCAGCGAGAGACCCAGTACTTC. This encodes CASSSRGQRETQYF.

V usage is TRBV27 and J usage is TRBJ2-1, with D maybe TRBD2 (5 bases). Trimming cost V 2 bases and J 4 bases, with 6 bases left between them. The CDR3 has 13 amino acids. Germline V lookup: CDR1 MNHEY, CDR2 SMNVEV (reference sequence). The chain's CDR3 is CASSLTGYNEQFF. CDR3 in DNA: TGTGCCAGCAGTTTAACGGGGTACAATGAGCAGTTCTTC.

The chain is built from TRBV4-3 and TRBJ1-2; D is unresolved. Deletions cut 4 bases from V and 6 bases from J, with 18 bases between. The CDR3 covers 15 residues. The germline V gene encodes CDR1 LGHNA and CDR2 YSLEER. CDR3 residues: CASSPGMGRSDGYTF. The CDR3 DNA follows: TGCGCCAGCAGCCCAGGAATGGGCAGATCGGATGGCTACACCTTC.

This clone has more than one count but fewer than ten. V usage is TRBV7-3 and J usage is TRBJ2-5, with D possibly being TRBD2 (6 bases). Trimming pared 2 bases from V and 2 bases from J, leaving 12 bases between. CDR1 and CDR2 from the germline V gene are SGHTA and FQGTGA. This CDR3 region has 15 residues. The CDR3 DNA sequence: TGTGCCAGCAGCTTACGGCGGGGTGAGCAAGAGACCCAGTACTTC. This gives the protein CASSLRRGEQETQYF.

The V call is TRBV7-7, the J call TRBJ2-5, with D possibly being TRBD2 (5 bases). Trimming removed 1 base at V and 3 bases at J, with 12 bases between. In germline, CDR1 is SSHAT, CDR2 FNYEAQ (reference sequence). The CDR3 has 15 amino acids. CDR3 in amino acids: CASSLGVREKETQYF. In DNA form, the CDR3 reads TGTGCCAGCAGCTTAGGGGTCCGGGAAAAAGAGACCCAGTACTTC.

V is TRBV7-6 and J is TRBJ1-2; D is possibly TRBD1 (6 bases). The CDR3 runs to 12 residues. Germline V gene data show CDR1 as SGHVS and CDR2 as FNYEAQ. V was cut by 5 bases and J by 7 bases, with 11 bases left in between. CDR3 amino acids: CASSPLGGGYTF. CDR3 in DNA: TGTGCCAGCAGCCCCCTAGGGGGTGGCTACACCTTC.

The chain has TRBV27 and TRBJ2-7; 7 bases fit TRBD1. Germline V gene data show CDR1 as MNHEY and CDR2 as SMNVEV (reference sequence). The J segment lost 4 bases and the V segment lost 0 bases, leaving 9 bases of the junction unmatched. The CDR3 loop spans 16 amino acids. Here the CDR3 DNA reads TGTGCCAGCAGTTTATCGGTGGACAGGAGCATTTACGAGCAGTACTTC. It codes for CASSLSVDRSIYEQYF.

The CDR3 sequence is CASSFSGYSNQPQHF. For the CDR3, the DNA is TGTGCCAGCAGCTTTTCGGGTTATAGCAATCAGCCCCAGCATTTT. This rearrangement joins TRBV7-2 to TRBJ1-5; D remains unclear. The CDR3 totals 15 residues. Germline V gene lookup returns CDR1 SGHTA and CDR2 FQGNSA. V dropped 3 bases and J dropped 0 bases, with 9 bases sitting between them.

The CDR3 bases are TGTGCCAGCAGCGACTACAGGGGAATTGGGGAAAAACTGTTTTTT. Its protein is CASSDYRGIGEKLFF. V gene TRBV7-9 combines with J gene TRBJ1-4; 7 bases map to TRBD1. In germline, CDR1 is SEHNR, CDR2 FQNEAQ (reference sequence). Unmatched junction bases numbered 11, after V lost 5 bases and J lost 8 bases. The CDR3 contains 15 residues.

The chain joins TRBV9 to TRBJ2-2, with 9 nucleotides matching TRBD2. The length of the CDR3 is 17 residues. Germline-derived CDR1 and CDR2 are SGDLS and YYNGEE. Losses at the gene ends were 4 bases for V and 7 bases for J; bases not matched to a gene: 14. CDR3 amino acids: CASSRLSGGGAVGELFF. The DNA of the CDR3 is TGTGCCAGCAGCCGCTTGAGTGGCGGGGGGGCAGTCGGGGAGCTGTTTTTT.

The rearrangement uses TRBV5-1 and TRBJ1-2; D is possibly TRBD1 (6 bases). Trimming shortened V by 4 bases and J by 6 bases, and 19 bases separated the two germline ends. The germline V gene encodes CDR1 SGHRS and CDR2 YFSETQ. The CDR3 contains 15 residues. DNA for the CDR3: TGCGCCAGCAGCCCGGGCGGGGGGCGAGGAGATGGCTACACCTTC. Protein product: CASSPGGGRGDGYTF. Looking up the rest from reference TRBV5-1 and TRBJ1-2 gives the full variable domain: KAGVTQTPRYLIKTRGQQVTLSCSPISGHRSVSWYQQTPGQGLQFLFEYFSETQRNKGNFPGRFSGRQFSNSRSEMNVSTLELGDSALYLCASSPGGGRGDGYTFGSGTRLTVV.

The chain has TRBV6-6 and TRBJ2-2, with TRBD1 matching over 10 bases. Germline trimming cut 2 bases from V and 7 bases from J; bases unmatched to any gene: 7. This CDR3 comprises 16 residues. Germline assignment: CDR1 MNHNY and CDR2 SVGAGI (reference sequence). CDR3 in DNA: TGTGCCAGCAGTTACGCCGGGACAGGGGATGTCGGGGAGCTGTTTTTT. Amino acid sequence: CASSYAGTGDVGELFF.

This chain links TRBV5-1 with TRBJ2-7, with a weak D call TRBD2 (6 bases). Germline V gene sequence: CDR1 SGHRS, CDR2 YFSETQ. This CDR3 is built from 14 residues. Trimming removed 0 bases at V and 2 bases at J, with 9 bases between. The CDR3: CASSLAWGAYEQYF. The DNA of the CDR3 is TGCGCCAGCAGCTTGGCATGGGGGGCCTACGAGCAGTACTTC.

This clone was detected only once. The chain recombines TRBV5-1 with TRBJ2-5; 8 bases map to TRBD2. The ends lost 1 base at V and 3 bases at J; junction bases unmatched: 8. This CDR3 is built from 16 residues. Germline V gene data show CDR1 as SGHRS and CDR2 as YFSETQ. This CDR3 reads CASSLTAGDGEETQYF. CDR3 bases: TGCGCCAGCAGCTTGACAGCGGGGGATGGGGAAGAGACCCAGTACTTC.

The genes are TRBV5-1 and TRBJ2-2; 10 bases align to TRBD2. Germline V CDR1 and CDR2: SGHRS, YFSETQ. This CDR3 has 18 residues. After removal of 3 bases from V and 0 bases from J, the junction contained 8 bases not matched to a gene. The CDR3 loop reads CASSWSSGGRPNTGELFF. DNA of the CDR3: TGCGCCAGCAGCTGGAGTAGCGGGGGGCGACCGAACACCGGGGAGCTGTTTTTT.

This chain links TRBV6-5 with TRBJ2-3; 8 nucleotides line up with TRBD1. V was clipped by 2 bases and J by 5 bases; unmatched bases: 6. From germline, CDR1 is MNHEY and CDR2 SVGAGI. This CDR3 is 15 amino acids long. The CDR3 spells CASSYGQGAIDTQYF. The CDR3 coding sequence is TGTGCCAGCAGTTACGGGCAGGGGGCAATAGATACGCAGTATTTT.

This clone was observed a few times. The chain employs TRBV4-1 and TRBJ1-5, with D uncertain. The CDR3 runs 13 residues. The germline V gene has CDR1 MGHRA and CDR2 YSYEKL. Trimming removed 0 bases from V and 5 bases from J, with 5 bases in between. For the CDR3, the DNA is TGCGCCAGCAGCCAAGACATTTATCAGCCCCAGCATTTT. This translates into CASSQDIYQPQHF.

The chain is built from TRBV29-1 and TRBJ2-2, with D possibly being TRBD2 (5 bases). The CDR3 runs to 13 residues. Germline V gives CDR1 SQVTM, CDR2 ANQGSEA. V lost 6 bases to trimming and J lost 1 base, with 9 bases between them. The CDR3: CSVVLVNTGELFF. CDR3 nucleotide sequence: TGCAGCGTCGTACTAGTGAACACCGGGGAGCTGTTTTTT.